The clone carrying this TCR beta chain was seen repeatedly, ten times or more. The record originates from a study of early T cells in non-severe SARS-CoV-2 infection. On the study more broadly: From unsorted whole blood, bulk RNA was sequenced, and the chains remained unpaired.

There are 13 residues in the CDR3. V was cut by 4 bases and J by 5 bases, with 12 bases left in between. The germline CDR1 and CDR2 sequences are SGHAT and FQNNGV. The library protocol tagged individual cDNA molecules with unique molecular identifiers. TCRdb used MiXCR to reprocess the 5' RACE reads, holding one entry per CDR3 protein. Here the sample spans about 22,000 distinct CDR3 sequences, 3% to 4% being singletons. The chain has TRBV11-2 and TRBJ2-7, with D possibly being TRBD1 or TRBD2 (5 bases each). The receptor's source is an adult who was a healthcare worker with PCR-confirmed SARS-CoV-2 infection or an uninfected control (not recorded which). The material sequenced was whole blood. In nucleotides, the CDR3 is TGTGCCAGCAGCTCCGTCCGGGGCGACGAGCAGTACTTC. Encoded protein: CASSSVRGDEQYF.